Described below is a single TCR beta chain sequence and its context. What was amplified from RNA transcripts were TCR beta CDR3 regions. RT-PCR in the first round (using the HTBI primer set) targeted the TCR CDR3. TCRdb used MiXCR to reprocess the multiplex PCR reads, holding one entry per CDR3 protein. The profile shows about 510,000 distinct CDR3 sequences, 13% to 15% of them singletons. Germline V gene sequence: CDR1 LNHDA, CDR2 SQIVND (reference sequence). V lost 5 bases, J lost 1 base, and 7 bases stayed unmatched. This CDR3 has 16 residues. This sample is part of a study of T cells in Graves' hyperthyroidism and ophthalmopathy.

The rearrangement links TRBV19 to TRBJ1-5, with TRBD1 matching over 8 bases. The sequencing input was blood. This receptor was identified in a woman between 40 and 50 years old with Graves' hyperthyroidism. CDR3: CASSPQGAVSNQPQHF. CDR3 in DNA: TGTGCCAGTAGTCCCCAGGGGGCAGTAAGCAATCAGCCCCAGCATTTT.